This is a list of T cell receptor beta chains from one sample in a study of breast tumors, draining lymph nodes, adjacent tissues. MiXCR was run by TCRdb on the multiplex PCR reads, yielding one entry per CDR3 protein. Here the sample spans 60,000 to 65,000 distinct CDR3 sequences, around three fifths being singletons. Sequenced material: breast tumor tissue. These TCRs come from a female donor with breast cancer. Some clones in this sample may be carry-over from other donors' samples. The CDR3 runs from the conserved cysteine through the conserved F or W. D genes are given only for firm matches. Only some rows state a clone size, as once, few, many or a class for expanded clones.

clone size	V gene	D gene	J gene	CDR3 protein	CDR3 DNA
many	TRBV5-4	TRBD2	TRBJ2-2	CASSSGLAGGSNTGELFF	TGTGCCAGCAGCTCGGGACTAGCGGGAGGCTCGAACACCGGGGAGCTGTTTTTT
once	TRBV11-2	.	TRBJ2-5	CASSLGAGQGTQYF	TGTGCCAGCAGCCTAGGGGCGGGCCAAGGGACCCAGTACTTC
.	TRBV6-5	TRBD2	TRBJ2-3	CASSSLAGRDTQYF	TGTGCCAGCAGTTCCCTAGCGGGGAGGGATACGCAGTATTTT
.	TRBV5-1	.	TRBJ1-5	CASSVGGTQSNQPQHF	TGCGCCAGCAGCGTGGGCGGGACACAAAGCAATCAACCCCAGCATTTT
once	TRBV19	TRBD2	TRBJ2-7	CASSTRHTGTSGGSYEQYF	TGTGCCAGTAGTACGAGGCACACCGGGACTAGCGGGGGTTCCTACGAGCAGTACTTC
.	TRBV29-1	.	TRBJ2-3	CSVEENNGDTQYF	TGCAGCGTTGAAGAAAATAACGGGGATACGCAGTATTTT
many	TRBV7-2	.	TRBJ2-7	CASSDTLGQAYEQYF	TGTGCCAGCAGCGATACCCTGGGGCAAGCCTACGAGCAGTACTTC
.	TRBV4-2	TRBD2	TRBJ2-7	CASSQDLAGSFGEQYF	TGTGCCAGCAGCCAAGATCTAGCGGGATCCTTCGGCGAGCAGTACTTC
.	TRBV20-1	.	TRBJ1-4	CGARDALKDGEKLFF	TGCGGTGCTAGAGATGCCCTAAAGGACGGTGAAAAACTGTTTTTT
many	TRBV27	TRBD2	TRBJ2-2	CASSSPSSGRTGELFF	TGTGCCAGCAGTTCCCCCTCCTCCGGGAGGACGGGGGAGCTGTTTTTT
many	TRBV5-5	.	TRBJ2-2	CASSLGSVRLNTGELFF	TGTGCCAGCAGCTTGGGATCGGTCAGGTTGAACACCGGGGAGCTGTTTTTT
.	TRBV20-1	TRBD1	TRBJ1-6	CSARDRSNSPLHF	TGCAGTGCCAGGGACAGAAGTAATTCACCCCTCCACTTT
many	TRBV5-6	.	TRBJ1-2	CASSLDRAEHYGYTF	TGTGCCAGCAGCTTGGACAGGGCTGAGCACTATGGCTACACCTTC
.	TRBV27	.	TRBJ1-5	CASSCTENQPQHF	TGTGCCAGCAGTTGCACGGAAAATCAGCCCCAGCATTTT
.	TRBV7-2	TRBD2	TRBJ2-1	CASSQGLAGVPYNEQFF	TGTGCCAGCAGCCAAGGACTAGCGGGAGTGCCCTACAATGAGCAGTTCTTC
many	TRBV19	TRBD2	TRBJ2-1	CASSTQGSGRAGEQFF	TGTGCCAGTAGTACCCAGGGTAGCGGGAGGGCCGGTGAGCAGTTCTTC
many	TRBV20-1	TRBD2	TRBJ2-1	CSARDLAGEMNEQFF	TGCAGTGCTAGAGACCTAGCGGGAGAGATGAATGAGCAGTTCTTC
once	TRBV7-6	.	TRBJ2-7	CASSFYICSARPRATYEQYF	.
many	TRBV20-1	TRBD1	TRBJ1-2	CSAALSRGGDYGYTF	TGCAGTGCTGCACTCAGCCGAGGGGGCGACTATGGCTACACCTTC
.	TRBV15	TRBD1	TRBJ1-3	CATSRVQGSGNTIYF	TGTGCCACCAGCAGGGTACAGGGGAGTGGAAACACCATATATTTT
few	TRBV7-9	.	TRBJ1-1	CASSPALGGRSLEAFF	TGTGCCAGCAGCCCAGCCTTAGGGGGGAGGAGCCTAGAAGCTTTCTTT
.	TRBV12-3/TRBV12-4	TRBD2	TRBJ2-3	CASSLGMASGIPDGEQYF	TGTGCCAGCAGTTTAGGTATGGCTAGCGGGATCCCAGATGGCGAGCAGTATTTT
.	TRBV11-2	TRBD2	TRBJ2-7	CASSQREGNEQYF	TGTGCCAGCAGCCAGCGGGAGGGGAACGAGCAGTACTTC
few	TRBV18	.	TRBJ1-1	CASSPYLGEAFF	TGTGCCAGCTCACCTTACTTGGGCGAAGCTTTCTTT
.	TRBV7-9	.	TRBJ2-3	CASSSGTVETDTQYF	TGTGCCAGCAGCTCAGGGACGGTGGAAACAGATACGCAGTATTTT
.	TRBV2	TRBD2	TRBJ2-2	CASKSGGITNTGELFF	TGTGCCAGCAAAAGCGGGGGGATTACGAACACCGGGGAGCTGTTTTTT
.	TRBV24-1	.	TRBJ2-7	CATSAAGYEQYF	TGTGCCACCAGTGCCGCGGGCTACGAGCAGTACTTC
many	TRBV12-3/TRBV12-4	TRBD1	TRBJ1-4	CASSFIHGAGQGHEKLFF	TGTGCCAGCAGTTTTATTCACGGGGCGGGACAGGGGCATGAAAAACTGTTTTTT
.	TRBV5-4	.	TRBJ2-7	CASSLQGRAYEQYF	TGTGCCAGCAGCTTGCAGGGGAGGGCCTACGAGCAGTACTTC
many	TRBV7-9	.	TRBJ2-7	CASSLLIGEQYF	TGTGCCAGCAGCTTATTAATTGGCGAGCAGTACTTC
.	TRBV19	.	TRBJ1-6	CASSIQGTYNSPLHF	TGTGCCAGTAGTATTCAAGGGACCTATAATTCACCCCTCCACTTT
.	TRBV2	.	TRBJ2-5	CASMAGLAETQYF	TGTGCCAGCATGGCTGGGCTAGCGGAGACCCAGTACTTC
.	TRBV19	.	TRBJ1-3	CASSTRLSGNTIYF	TGTGCCAGTAGTACTCGACTCTCTGGAAACACCATATATTTT
once	TRBV7-3	.	TRBJ2-2	CASSTRTGITGELFF	TGTGCCAGCAGCACCAGAACAGGCATCACCGGGGAGCTGTTTTTT
few	TRBV24-1	TRBD1	TRBJ2-3	CATSDPGQSTDTQYF	TGTGCCACCAGTGACCCGGGACAGAGCACAGATACGCAGTATTTT
.	TRBV5-4	.	TRBJ2-7	CASGTGGSLYEQYF	TGTGCCAGCGGGACCGGGGGCTCCCTCTACGAGCAGTACTTC
many	TRBV4-2	TRBD1	TRBJ2-7	CASSQDWTGSYEQYF	TGTGCCAGCAGCCAAGACTGGACAGGCTCCTACGAGCAGTACTTC
.	TRBV2	TRBD2	TRBJ2-7	CASDPRGRSPEQYF	TGTGCCAGCGACCCCCGCGGGAGGAGCCCCGAGCAGTACTTC
.	TRBV29-1	.	TRBJ2-1	CSVVAGFGENEQFF	TGCAGCGTTGTTGCCGGCTTCGGGGAGAATGAGCAGTTCTTC
.	TRBV7-2	TRBD1	TRBJ2-5	CTSSYGTGRETQYF	TGTACCAGCAGCTACGGGACAGGGCGAGAGACCCAGTACTTC
many	TRBV4-2	TRBD1	TRBJ1-4	CASSQVIRGGNEKLFF	TGTGCCAGCAGCCAAGTTATCAGGGGGGGAAATGAAAAACTGTTTTTT
few	TRBV9	.	TRBJ2-1	CASSSSGYEQFF	TGTGCCAGCAGCTCCTCGGGGTATGAGCAGTTCTTC
many	TRBV7-7	.	TRBJ2-1	CASSLDWGNEQFF	TGTGCTAGCAGCTTAGATTGGGGCAATGAGCAGTTCTTC
.	TRBV24-1	.	TRBJ1-2	CATSEGAGYTF	TGTGCCACCAGTGAGGGGGCCGGCTACACCTTC
many	TRBV20-1	TRBD2	TRBJ2-7	CSAPRPGLAGGHYEQYF	TGCAGTGCTCCCCGTCCGGGACTAGCGGGAGGGCACTACGAGCAGTACTTC
.	TRBV10-3	TRBD1	TRBJ1-5	CAISDRTGGGHQPQHF	TGTGCCATCAGTGATCGGACAGGGGGTGGCCATCAGCCCCAGCATTTT
.	TRBV20-1	.	TRBJ1-2	CSARLAGPYEGYTF	TGCAGTGCTAGACTAGCGGGCCCCTACGAGGGCTACACCTTC
.	TRBV6-6	.	TRBJ2-3	CASSHRSGSDTQYF	TGTGCCAGCAGTCACCGGTCGGGGTCAGATACGCAGTATTTT
.	TRBV7-6	TRBD2	TRBJ2-7	CASSLVGGGYYEQYF	TGTGCCAGCAGCTTAGTGGGGGGGGGGTACTACGAGCAGTACTTC
many	TRBV5-8	TRBD1	TRBJ2-1	CASSPGTGSYNEQFF	TGTGCCAGCAGCCCCGGGACAGGGTCCTACAATGAGCAGTTCTTC
.	TRBV6-2/TRBV6-3	TRBD2	TRBJ2-2	CASSPPYGGTGELFF	TGTGCCAGCAGCCCCCCCTACGGGGGGACCGGGGAGCTGTTTTTT
.	TRBV5-1	.	TRBJ2-5	CASSLGGDLTQETQYF	TGCGCCAGCAGCTTGGGCGGGGACCTCACCCAAGAGACCCAGTACTTC
.	TRBV7-9	.	TRBJ2-7	CASSSTDAMGTYEQYF	TGTGCCAGCAGCTCCACCGACGCGATGGGGACCTACGAGCAGTACTTC